This T cell receptor beta chain was identified during a study of early T cells in non-severe SARS-CoV-2 infection. This clonotype occurred many times. Its matching antigen is unknown. Between the trimmed V and J ends, which lost 8 bases and 1 base, there was a span of 12 bases. Germline-derived CDR1 and CDR2 are LNHDA and SQIVND (reference sequence). The CDR3 runs 14 residues. Each CDR3 protein is one row after TCRdb ran MiXCR on the 5' RACE reads. The sample includes more than 65,000 distinct CDR3 sequences, under 15% of them seen just once. Broader study findings: Lookups in VDJdb leaned toward anti-spike CD8 responses and missed private and CD4 specificities.

J is TRBJ2-1 and V is TRBV19; D may be TRBD2 (6 bases). This TCR was sampled from an adult who was a healthcare worker with PCR-confirmed SARS-CoV-2 infection or an uninfected control (not recorded which). The sample taken for sequencing was whole blood. CDR3 amino acids: CASHTGTSYNEQFF. The CDR3 nucleotides read TGTGCCAGTCACACCGGGACTTCCTACAATGAGCAGTTCTTC.